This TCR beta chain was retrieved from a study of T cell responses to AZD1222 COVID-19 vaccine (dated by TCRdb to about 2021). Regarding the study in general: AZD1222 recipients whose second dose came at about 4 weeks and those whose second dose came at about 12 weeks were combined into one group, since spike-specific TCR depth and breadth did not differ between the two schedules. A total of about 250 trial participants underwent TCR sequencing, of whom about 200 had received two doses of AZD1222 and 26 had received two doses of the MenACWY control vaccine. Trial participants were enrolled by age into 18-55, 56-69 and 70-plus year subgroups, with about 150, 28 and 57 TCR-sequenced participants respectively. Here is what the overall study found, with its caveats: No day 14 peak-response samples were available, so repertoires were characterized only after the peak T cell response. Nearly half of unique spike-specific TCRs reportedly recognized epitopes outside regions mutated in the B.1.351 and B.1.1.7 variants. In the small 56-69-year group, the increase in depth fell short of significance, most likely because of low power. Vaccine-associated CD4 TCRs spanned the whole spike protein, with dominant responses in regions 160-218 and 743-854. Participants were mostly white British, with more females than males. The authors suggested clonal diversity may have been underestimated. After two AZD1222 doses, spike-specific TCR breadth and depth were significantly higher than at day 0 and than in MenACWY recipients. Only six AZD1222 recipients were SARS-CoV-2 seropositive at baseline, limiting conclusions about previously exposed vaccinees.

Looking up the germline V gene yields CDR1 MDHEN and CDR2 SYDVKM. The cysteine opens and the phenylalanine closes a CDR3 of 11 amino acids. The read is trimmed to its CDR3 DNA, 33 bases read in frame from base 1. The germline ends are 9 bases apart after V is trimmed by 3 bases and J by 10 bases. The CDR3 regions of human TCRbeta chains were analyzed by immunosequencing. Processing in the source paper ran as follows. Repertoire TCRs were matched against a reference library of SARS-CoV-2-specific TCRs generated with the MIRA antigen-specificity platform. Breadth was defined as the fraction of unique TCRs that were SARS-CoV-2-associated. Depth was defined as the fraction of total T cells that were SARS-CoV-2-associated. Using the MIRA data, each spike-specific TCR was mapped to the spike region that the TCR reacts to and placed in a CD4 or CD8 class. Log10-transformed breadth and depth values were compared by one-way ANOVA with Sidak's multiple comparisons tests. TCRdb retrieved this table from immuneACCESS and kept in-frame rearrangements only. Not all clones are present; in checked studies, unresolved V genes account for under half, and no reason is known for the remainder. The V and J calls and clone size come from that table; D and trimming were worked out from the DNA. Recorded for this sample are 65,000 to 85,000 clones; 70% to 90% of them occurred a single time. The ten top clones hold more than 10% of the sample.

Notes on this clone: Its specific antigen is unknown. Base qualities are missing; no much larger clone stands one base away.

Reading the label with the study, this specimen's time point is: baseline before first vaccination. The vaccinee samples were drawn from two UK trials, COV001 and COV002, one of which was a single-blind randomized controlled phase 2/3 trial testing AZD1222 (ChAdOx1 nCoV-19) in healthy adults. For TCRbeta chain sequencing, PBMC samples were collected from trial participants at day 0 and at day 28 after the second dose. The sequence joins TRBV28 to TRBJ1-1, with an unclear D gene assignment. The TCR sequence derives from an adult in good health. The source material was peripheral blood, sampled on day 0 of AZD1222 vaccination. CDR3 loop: CASSLQRGAFF. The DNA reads TGTGCCAGCAGTTTGCAGCGGGGAGCTTTCTTT.